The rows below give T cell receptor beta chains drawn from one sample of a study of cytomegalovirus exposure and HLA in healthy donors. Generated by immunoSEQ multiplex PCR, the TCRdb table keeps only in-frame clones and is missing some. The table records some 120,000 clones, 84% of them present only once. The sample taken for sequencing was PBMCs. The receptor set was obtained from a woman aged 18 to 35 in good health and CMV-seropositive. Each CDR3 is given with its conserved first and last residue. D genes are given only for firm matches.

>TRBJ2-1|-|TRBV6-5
CASSLSGLSYNEQFF
TGTGCCAGCAGTCTAAGCGGGCTCTCGTACAATGAGCAGTTCTTC
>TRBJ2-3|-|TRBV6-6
CASSRGQPTDTQYF
TGTGCCAGCAGCCGAGGACAGCCCACAGATACGCAGTATTTT
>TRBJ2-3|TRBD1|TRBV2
CASSSDRDVVADTQYF
TGTGCCAGCAGTTCCGACAGGGATGTGGTCGCAGATACGCAGTATTTT
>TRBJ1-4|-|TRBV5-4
CASRPDISGDEKLFF
TGTGCCAGCAGGCCCGACATCTCCGGTGATGAAAAACTGTTTTTT
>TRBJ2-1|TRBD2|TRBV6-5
CASSYSGGGINEQFF
TGTGCCAGCAGTTACAGCGGGGGAGGAATCAATGAGCAGTTCTTC
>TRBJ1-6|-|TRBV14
CASSQGWAANSPLHF
TGTGCCAGCAGCCAAGGTTGGGCAGCAAATTCACCCCTCCACTTT
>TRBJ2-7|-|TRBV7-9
CASNPAGGGHEQYF
TGTGCCAGCAACCCCGCTGGGGGGGGCCACGAGCAGTACTTC
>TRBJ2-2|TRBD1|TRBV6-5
CASSPQGALVGALFF
TGTGCCAGCAGCCCACAGGGGGCCCTCGTTGGGGCGCTGTTTTTT
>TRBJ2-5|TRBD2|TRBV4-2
CASSPRGGGEETQYF
TGTGCCAGCAGCCCGAGGGGCGGGGGGGAAGAGACCCAGTACTTC
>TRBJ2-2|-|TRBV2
CASRLNTGELFF
TGTGCCAGCAGATTAAACACCGGGGAGCTGTTTTTT